This T cell receptor beta chain is drawn from a study of sequential checkpoint blockade in melanoma (dated by TCRdb to between 2018 and 2021). Study-level background: Patients were randomized 1:1 to first-line nivolumab followed by ipilimumab (arm A) or ipilimumab followed by nivolumab (arm B). Maintenance nivolumab came after both trial sequences. The full study reports these points: Larger, independent patient cohorts are needed to validate the response-prediction model that combines TCR metrics and mutation burden.

The V end gives up 4 bases and the J end 5 bases, leaving 4 bases in the junction not matched to a gene. Its CDR3 holds 12 amino acids, cysteine through phenylalanine. Only the CDR3 DNA stays, 36 bases, in frame from base 1. The germline V gene (reference sequence) sets CDR1 to GTSNPN and CDR2 to SVGIG. This clone occurred a few times. Its antigen has not been determined. Base-call qualities are not available, and no considerably larger clone is one nucleotide away. Read against the paper, the sample's treatment or condition label means: randomized to nivolumab then ipilimumab (arm A) or the reverse (arm B). Prior DNA-damaging chemotherapy had not been received by any trial patient. Thawed PBMCs were sorted on a FACS Aria II flow cytometer to isolate live CD3+CD8+ cells negative for CD19 and CD56. The samples were obtained from melanoma patients enrolled in CheckMate 064, an open-label, randomized phase II trial testing sequential checkpoint blockade. Peripheral blood mononuclear cells were obtained through leukapheresis, purified using Ficoll-Paque, and frozen in human serum containing approximately 10% DMSO. Right after sorting, the blood CD3+CD8+ cells were verified to be >95% pure, and DNA extraction followed.

TCRbeta CDR3 regions were immunosequenced from genomic DNA with the immunoSEQ Assay. Before high-throughput sequencing, genomic DNA was amplified using bias-controlled multiplex PCR. The authors' analysis ran thus. To quantify the absolute abundance of each unique TCRbeta CDR3 region, the sequences were collapsed and filtered. Clonality, defined as 1 minus Pielou's evenness, was calculated using productive rearrangements only. A previously published method was used to identify clones with significantly greater frequencies in on-treatment samples than in baseline samples. The table comes from immuneACCESS by way of TCRdb, which keeps in-frame sequences with V and J called. Part of the clones is missing from these tables; in studies checked, under half for an unresolved V gene and the rest for unknown reasons. V, J and clone size reflect that table, while D and trimming were determined from the DNA. A total of about 20,000 clones appear in this sample, 45% to 65% of them only once. 15% to 20% of the sample rests with the top ten.

The specimen comprised CD8+ T cells sorted from blood (inferred from file names), sampled from a patient given nivolumab and ipilimumab in sequence. The rearrangement combines TRBV30 with TRBJ2-7; TRBD1 agrees with 8 junctional bases. The receptor was isolated from a human donor with melanoma. The base sequence is TGTGCCTGGAATGCAGGGGGCGACGAGCAGTACTTC. Its translation is CAWNAGGDEQYF.